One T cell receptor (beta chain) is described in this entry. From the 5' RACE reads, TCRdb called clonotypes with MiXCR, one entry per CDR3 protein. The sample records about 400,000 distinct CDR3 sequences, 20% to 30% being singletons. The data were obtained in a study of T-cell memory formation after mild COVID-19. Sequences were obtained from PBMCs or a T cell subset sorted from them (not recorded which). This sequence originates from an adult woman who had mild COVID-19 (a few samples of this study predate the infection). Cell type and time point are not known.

The CDR3 coding sequence is TGTGCCAGCAGCAAAGCAGAGCTCTACTACGAGCAGTACTTC. Its protein is CASSKAELYYEQYF. The V call is TRBV21-1, the J call TRBJ2-7. TRBV21-1 is a listed pseudogene. CDR3 length: 14 amino acids.